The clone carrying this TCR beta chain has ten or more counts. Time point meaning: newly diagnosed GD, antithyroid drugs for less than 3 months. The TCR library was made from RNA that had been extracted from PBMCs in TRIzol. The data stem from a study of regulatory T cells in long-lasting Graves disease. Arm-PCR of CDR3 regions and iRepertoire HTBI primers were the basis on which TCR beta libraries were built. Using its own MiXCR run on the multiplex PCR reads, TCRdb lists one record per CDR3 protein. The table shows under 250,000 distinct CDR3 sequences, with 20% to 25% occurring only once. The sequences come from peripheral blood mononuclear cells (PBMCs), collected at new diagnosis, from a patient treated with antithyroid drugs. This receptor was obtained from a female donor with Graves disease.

CDR3 residues: CASSYTPKGSGELFF. In DNA, the CDR3 is TGTGCCAGCAGTTATACTCCGAAGGGATCTGGGGAGCTGTTTTTT. The chain recombines TRBV6-2 or TRBV6-3 with TRBJ2-2; no clear D gene. Germline V gene sequence: CDR1 MNHEY, CDR2 SVGEGT. The CDR3 runs to 15 residues. V was trimmed by 3 bases and J by 8 bases, leaving 16 bases between them.